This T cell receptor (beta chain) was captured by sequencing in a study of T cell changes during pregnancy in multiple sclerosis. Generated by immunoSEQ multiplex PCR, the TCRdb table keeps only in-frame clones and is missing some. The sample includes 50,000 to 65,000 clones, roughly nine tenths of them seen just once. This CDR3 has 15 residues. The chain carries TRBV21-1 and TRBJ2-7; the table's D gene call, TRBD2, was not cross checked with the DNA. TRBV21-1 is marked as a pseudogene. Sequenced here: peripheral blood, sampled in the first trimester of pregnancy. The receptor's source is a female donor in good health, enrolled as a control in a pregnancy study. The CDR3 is CASSTGTSGPYEQYF. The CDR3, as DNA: TGTGCCAGCAGCACCGGGACTAGCGGACCCTACGAGCAGTACTTC.